This TCR beta chain is from a study of a mutant IDH1 vaccine in newly diagnosed glioma. For the study at large: Vaccination started 4-6 weeks after radiotherapy alone, or with temozolomide cycles.

Deletions cut 3 bases from V and 3 bases from J, with 9 bases between. The CDR3 totals 14 residues. CDR1 and CDR2 (germline): SNHLY, FYNNEI. A word on this clone: Antigen unknown.

Method: immunoSEQ multiplex PCR; TCRdb's copy keeps in-frame clones and lacks some. This table holds about 61,000 clones, roughly 80% found once. Time point meaning: week 11, during vaccination. Each dose of the vaccine consisted of 300 ug of mutant IDH1 20-mer peptide, with topical imiquimod. The donors had new WHO grade 3 or 4 astrocytomas; these were IDH1-mutant and ATRX-lost. The genes are TRBV2 and TRBJ1-3, with a tentative D call TRBD1 (5 bases). This specimen was PBMCs, taken from a glioma patient whose treatment included an IDH1 peptide vaccine. This receptor was identified in a man in his fifties with glioma. The CDR3: CASSDPQGGNTIYF. The DNA of the CDR3 is TGTGCCAGCAGTGATCCCCAGGGTGGAAACACCATATATTTT. Drawing the rest from reference TRBV2 and TRBJ1-3, the complete variable domain is EPEVTQTPSHQVTQMGQEVILRCVPISNHLYFYWYRQILGQKVEFLVSFYNNEISEKSEIFDDQFSVERPDGSNFTLKIRSTKLEDSAMYFCASSDPQGGNTIYFGEGSWLTVV.